The table lists the clone carrying this T cell receptor (beta chain) with many counts. As template, the study used bulk tumor genomic DNA at approximately 610 ng per sample. Several widely spaced biopsies per primary tumor were taken during surgery. Samples came from untreated patients having curative surgery for newly diagnosed non-small cell lung cancer. A total of about 15 patients with newly diagnosed non-small cell lung cancer, all of whom were undergoing surgery with curative intent, made up the donors. This sample was taken from a study of immune heterogeneity within non-small cell lung tumors. Germline assignment: CDR1 DFQATT and CDR2 SNEGSKA (reference sequence). The CDR3 spans 11 residues. V was pared by 6 bases and J by 4 bases, with 9 bases between. Multiplex PCR amplified the TCR beta CDR3 region. Its first round ran for about 10 cycles with 32 V and 13 J primers. TCRdb independently ran MiXCR on the multiplex PCR reads; one entry per CDR3 protein. The sample lists some 13,000 distinct CDR3 sequences, 20% to 25% seen once, with roughly an eighth in the top ten.

The TCR originated in a man in his fifties with non-small cell lung cancer. The V gene is TRBV20-1, the J gene TRBJ1-2; D remains unclear. Sequencing was performed on lung tumor tissue. CDR3 bases: TGCAGTGCCCTATACAGCTATGGCTACACCTTC. Amino acids: CSALYSYGYTF.